Reported below is one T cell receptor (beta chain). This clone has just one count. What antigen it recognizes has not been identified. No per-base quality is available; no much larger clone lies one base away. This sample is part of a study of blood T cell repertoires in COVID-19 (dated by TCRdb to about 2020). Looking at the study overall: Samples from collaborators originated in the United States, Italy and Spain and spanned both the acute and convalescent phases of COVID-19. The material from the prospective study consisted of cDNA or gDNA derived from T cells, B-cell-depleted T cells, or PBMCs. The dataset comprised deeply sampled blood TCRbeta repertoires from subjects exposed to, actively infected with, or recovered from COVID-19. The repertoires were made available in a free public database intended to serve as a resource for research on the immune response to SARS-CoV-2. The samples were drawn from the first 160 participants of the ongoing ImmuneRACE study and from some 1,300 subjects provided by 6 global collaborators. The sample metadata nearly always contained a de-identified subject ID, COVID-19 status, age in years and sex. Where available, HLA class I and class II types were taken from metadata supplied by the sample provider and were not determined by assay-based typing. Points the paper makes about the study in general: The amount of clinical and demographic metadata varied by source and participant and was provided uncurated.

TCRbeta CDR3 regions were amplified from genomic DNA using the immunoSEQ Assay, a bias-controlled multiplex PCR. The source study handled its data this way. The number of nucleated cells in each sample was estimated by amplification of reference gene primers within the assay. Sequence reads were collapsed and filtered to measure the absolute abundance of every unique TCRbeta CDR3 rearrangement. Productive Simpson clonality was computed per sample as the square root of Simpson's diversity index over productive rearrangements. TCRdb took this table from immuneACCESS and kept in-frame rearrangements with V and J called. Such tables lack part of the clones; where checked against another copy, unresolved V genes explain under half of the gap, and the rest is unexplained. V and J calls and clone size come straight from that table; D and trimming were deduced from the DNA. This sample is represented by under 400,000 clones; approximately 91% of them were singletons. The leading ten clones occupy approximately 0.97% of the sample.

In the prospective study, participants were about 18 to 95 years old, resided in 25 or so geographic areas of the United States, and were enrolled through a virtual design. In the prospective study, participants were assigned to cohorts based on the clinical history participants reported in a screening survey and a study questionnaire. Exposed participants were defined as having been in contact with someone with a PCR-confirmed or clinician-diagnosed COVID-19 case within 2 weeks of study entry. Mobile phlebotomists in the prospective study collected whole blood, serum and a nasopharyngeal or oropharyngeal swab from every participant. Additional blood draws and questionnaires over a 2-month period could optionally be provided by prospective study participants. Before DNA extraction, prospective study blood samples were shipped either frozen or at room temperature. V is trimmed back by 2 bases and J by 7 bases, and the junction contains 16 bases that no gene match accounts for. As encoded in the germline V gene (reference sequence), CDR1 is GTSNPN while CDR2 is SVGIG. The CDR3 numbers 16 residues from cysteine through phenylalanine. The only DNA kept is the CDR3, 48 bases in frame from the first base.

This clonotype was obtained from a woman in her twenties or thirties who had been exposed to COVID-19. The specimen was PBMCs or T cells enriched from blood (not recorded which). Recombination connected TRBV30 to TRBJ2-7, and 8 bases in between align with TRBD2. This receptor carries the CDR3 CAWSPSTSGHGGEQYF. The nucleotide sequence reads TGTGCCTGGAGTCCCTCTACTAGCGGTCACGGGGGGGAGCAGTACTTC. Outside the CDR3, residues come from the reference TRBV30 and TRBJ2-7 proteins, so the full variable domain is: SQTIHQWPATLVQPVGSPLSLECTVEGTSNPNLYWYRQAAGRGLQLLFYSVGIGQISSEVPQNLSASRPQDRQFILSSKKLLLSDSGFYLCAWSPSTSGHGGEQYFGPGTRLTVT.